The next 3 T cell receptor beta chains were all read from a single sample in a study of shared T cell receptors in the human thymus. TCRdb's table, derived via immunoSEQ multiplex PCR, lists solely in-frame clones and lacks some. The table shows 720,000 or so clones, with 70% to 90% occurring only once. These records were also assigned to another study, of human thymus T cells.

Input material: thymocytes. These receptor sequences come from a girl under three years old with a congenital heart defect.

For this clone: Other DNA variants within this sample encode the same CDR3. V and J are TRBV6-5 and TRBJ1-5, with D maybe TRBD1 (5 bases). CDR1 and CDR2 (germline): MNHEY, SVGAGI. This CDR3 region has 13 residues. V was trimmed by 2 bases and J by 6 bases, leaving 8 bases between them. The DNA of the CDR3 is TGTGCCAGCAGTTACGGGAGGGGTCAGCCCCAGCATTTT. Residues: CASSYGRGQPQHF.

This clone was counted between two and nine times. The genes are TRBV7-2 and TRBJ1-2, with D possibly being TRBD1 (5 bases). CDR1 and CDR2 (germline): SGHTA, FQGNSA. The CDR3 spans 18 residues. The ends were cut back, 1 base at V and 5 bases at J, with 23 bases in the middle. The CDR3 sequence: CASSLGLMAANKGYGYTF. The CDR3 nucleotides are TGTGCCAGCAGCTTAGGGTTAATGGCGGCGAACAAGGGGTATGGCTACACCTTC. Using reference TRBV7-2 and TRBJ1-2 for the parts outside the CDR3, the full variable domain is GAGVSQSPSNKVTEKGKDVELRCDPISGHTALYWYRQSLGQGLEFLIYFQGNSAPDKSGLPSDRFSAERTGGSVSTLTIQRTQQEDSAVYLCASSLGLMAANKGYGYTFGSGTRLTVV.

V is TRBV27 and J is TRBJ2-3; 12 positions agree with TRBD1. The CDR3 is made up of 16 amino acids. V lost 8 bases and J lost 3; bases outside the gene matches: 9. Germline V CDR1 and CDR2: MNHEY, SMNVEV (reference sequence). DNA for the CDR3: TGTGCCAGCCTGCCGGGACAGGGGGCATTGACAGATACGCAGTATTTT. Its translation is CASLPGQGALTDTQYF.